These 30 T cell receptor beta chains originate from one sample sequenced in a study of cytomegalovirus exposure and HLA in healthy donors (dated by TCRdb to 2017 to 2019). The method was the immunoSEQ multiplex PCR assay. In TCRdb, the immuneACCESS table is reduced to in-frame sequences with V and J assigned. These tables do not hold every clone; where another copy was compared, an unresolved V gene accounts for under half, and the others remain unexplained. The sample table holds some 150,000 clones, of which 75% to 90% were seen once. Around 22% of the sample rests with the top ten. Sequenced sample: PBMCs. The receptors were sampled from a man aged 18 to 30 in good health and CMV-seropositive.

The chain uses TRBV9 and TRBJ2-1; 12 positions agree with TRBD2. Trimming cost V 0 bases and J 7 bases; bases outside gene matches: 2. The length of the CDR3 is 15 residues. Germline-derived CDR1 and CDR2 are SGDLS and YYNGEE. CDR3 coding DNA: TGTGCCAGCAGCGTAGTACTAGCGGGGGGAAATGAGCAGTTCTTC. It yields the protein CASSVVLAGGNEQFF.

The chain joins TRBV2 to TRBJ2-5; D possibly corresponds to TRBD2 (6 bases). The germline CDR1 and CDR2 sequences are SNHLY and FYNNEI. This CDR3 has 15 residues. The V end lost 1 base, the J end lost 5 bases, and 14 bases lay between the germline ends. The DNA for the CDR3 is TGTGCCAGCAGTGAAGAGGTGGGGAGCGGGGAGACCCAGTACTTC. Protein: CASSEEVGSGETQYF.

The chain joins TRBV18 to TRBJ2-5, with TRBD2 matching over 8 bases. This CDR3 has 16 amino acids. CDR1 and CDR2 from the germline V gene are KGHSH and LQKENI. Trimming at V came to 3 bases and at J to 5 bases, leaving 11 bases not matched to a gene. The CDR3 sequence is CASSPRDGGATETQYF. DNA of the CDR3: TGTGCCAGCTCACCCCGTGACGGGGGGGCCACGGAGACCCAGTACTTC.

This clone was recorded a few times. V is TRBV4-3 and J is TRBJ1-2; TRBD1 might be the D (6 bases). CDR3 length equals 14 residues. Trimming removed 4 bases from V and 4 bases from J, with 13 bases in between. The germline CDR1 and CDR2 sequences are LGHNA and YSLEER. The chain's CDR3 is CASSRTQGGYGYTF. CDR3 in DNA: TGCGCCAGCAGCCGCACACAGGGCGGCTATGGCTACACCTTC.

The CDR3 sequence is CASSLGEGVGYGYTF. The CDR3 coding sequence is TGCGCCAGCAGCTTGGGTGAAGGGGTAGGCTATGGCTACACCTTC. This chain joins TRBV5-1 and TRBJ1-2; tentatively, D is TRBD1 (5 bases). This CDR3 is built from 15 residues. CDR1 is SGHRS and CDR2 is YFSETQ in the germline V gene. The germline V and J ends were trimmed by 0 bases and 4 bases, with 13 bases remaining between them. Based on the CDR3 plus reference TRBV5-1 and TRBJ1-2, the full variable domain is KAGVTQTPRYLIKTRGQQVTLSCSPISGHRSVSWYQQTPGQGLQFLFEYFSETQRNKGNFPGRFSGRQFSNSRSEMNVSTLELGDSALYLCASSLGEGVGYGYTFGSGTRLTVV.

This clone was observed a single time. The rearrangement joins TRBV6-5 to TRBJ2-7; D possibly corresponds to TRBD2 (6 bases). Germline assignment: CDR1 MNHEY and CDR2 SVGAGI. Trimming stripped 2 bases from V and 5 bases from J, with 13 bases between. The CDR3 extends over 14 amino acids. The CDR3 region is CASSYSGSRDEQYF. The CDR3 bases are TGTGCCAGCAGTTACAGCGGGTCCCGGGACGAGCAGTACTTC.

V gene TRBV6-1 combines with J gene TRBJ2-7, with D maybe TRBD2 (5 bases). The CDR3 contains 15 residues. Germline CDR1 is MNHNS and CDR2 is SASEGT. V was cut by 3 bases and J by 0 bases, with 12 bases left in between. The CDR3 sequence: CASSDVGIYSYEQYF. The CDR3 DNA is TGTGCCAGCAGTGACGTCGGGATATACTCCTACGAGCAGTACTTC.

The rearrangement links TRBV7-2 to TRBJ2-3; D is undetermined. Germline loops: CDR1 SGHTA, CDR2 FQGNSA. The germline V and J ends were trimmed by 1 base and 3 bases, with 11 bases remaining between them. The CDR3 totals 15 residues. CDR3 residues: CASSLGSLGTDTQYF. In DNA, the CDR3 is TGTGCCAGCAGCTTAGGGAGCCTAGGAACAGATACGCAGTATTTT.

This rearrangement joins TRBV9 to TRBJ2-5; 7 positions match TRBD2. Germline V lookup: CDR1 SGDLS, CDR2 YYNGEE. CDR3 length equals 14 residues. The ends lost 3 bases at V and 5 bases at J; junction bases unmatched: 7. In nucleotides, the CDR3 is TGTGCCAGCAGCGCCGGGACTATCAGGGAGACCCAGTACTTC. Its protein product is CASSAGTIRETQYF. Looking up the rest from reference TRBV9 and TRBJ2-5 gives the full variable domain: DSGVTQTPKHLITATGQRVTLRCSPRSGDLSVYWYQQSLDQGLQFLIQYYNGEERAKGNILERFSAQQFPDLHSELNLSSLELGDSALYFCASSAGTIRETQYFGPGTRLLVL.

As concerns this clone: One end of the junction fails to match germline, which may point to a read error. This rearrangement joins TRBV5-1 to TRBJ2-7, with D possibly TRBD2 on 5 matching bases. The CDR3 sequence is 13 residues long. Germline-derived CDR1 and CDR2 are SGHRS and YFSETQ. The CDR3 sequence: CASTLEARDEQYF. The CDR3 DNA is TGCGCCAGCACCTTGGAGGCTAGAGACGAGCAGTACTTC.

The gene calls are TRBV19 and TRBJ2-7; 8 nucleotides align to TRBD1. The germline CDR1 and CDR2 sequences are LNHDA and SQIVND (reference sequence). The length of the CDR3 is 12 residues. V was pared by 7 bases and J by 5 bases, with 4 bases of the junction left unmatched. The CDR3: CASTDRVHEQYF. The DNA of the CDR3 is TGTGCCAGTACGGACAGGGTCCACGAGCAGTACTTC.

This clone has just a few counts. V and J are TRBV6-5 and TRBJ2-1; 7 bases line up with TRBD2. The CDR3 has 14 residues. Germline CDR1 MNHEY, CDR2 SVGAGI. V was pared by 5 bases and J by 9 bases, with 10 bases of the junction left unmatched. The CDR3 loop reads CASSLRGRYVEQFF. The CDR3 DNA reads as TGTGCCAGCAGTCTCCGCGGGAGATACGTTGAGCAGTTCTTC.

The rearrangement links TRBV6-5 to TRBJ1-2, with D possibly matching TRBD1 (5 bases). CDR3 size: 13 residues. Germline-derived CDR1 and CDR2 are MNHEY and SVGAGI. V lost 6 bases and J 4 bases, leaving 12 bases between the germline ends. The CDR3 protein is CASSRVGGYGYTF. The CDR3 nucleotides read TGTGCCAGCAGCCGGGTGGGGGGCTATGGCTACACCTTC.

A single count supports this clone. The V and J genes are TRBV9 and TRBJ2-2, with 7 nucleotides matching TRBD2. Looked up from germline, CDR1 is SGDLS and CDR2 is YYNGEE. Trimming removed 0 bases from V and 3 bases from J; junction bases left unmatched: 5. This CDR3 contains 16 residues. The CDR3 spells CASSVDSGYYTGELFF. CDR3 sequence (DNA): TGTGCCAGCAGCGTAGATAGCGGGTATTACACCGGGGAGCTGTTTTTT.

This clone was seen just once. The V call is TRBV19, the J call TRBJ2-7, with TRBD2 matching over 9 bases. This CDR3 is 14 amino acids long. Germline CDR1 reads LNHDA; CDR2 reads SQIVND (reference sequence). Trimming removed 4 bases from V and 2 bases from J; junction bases left unmatched: 3. CDR3 nucleotide sequence: TGTGCCAGTAGTACGGCTAGCGGGACCTACGAGCAGTACTTC. This sequence encodes CASSTASGTYEQYF.

The chain is built from TRBV5-4 and TRBJ1-2, with 7 bases matching TRBD1. The CDR3 sequence is 14 residues long. Trimming removed 2 bases from V and 8 bases from J; junction bases left unmatched: 9. The germline CDR1 and CDR2 sequences are SGHNT and YYREEE (reference sequence). The CDR3 region has the DNA TGTGCCAGCAGCTTTCCAGGGGGGACGAGCGGCTACACCTTC. Encoded protein: CASSFPGGTSGYTF.

The chain couples TRBV7-9 to TRBJ1-2; 12 positions agree with TRBD1. The CDR3 length is 15 residues. J was trimmed by 5 bases and V by 2 bases; bases with no gene match: 3. Germline V gives CDR1 SEHNR, CDR2 FQNEAQ (reference sequence). The CDR3 DNA reads as TGTGCCAGCAGCTTAATGGGACAGGGGGCATATGGCTACACCTTC. Its protein product is CASSLMGQGAYGYTF.

Written as DNA, the CDR3 is TGTGCCAGCAGATTCCAGGGGAGATCCGTCTACGAGCAGTACTTC. Amino acids: CASRFQGRSVYEQYF. This chain connects TRBV6-1 to TRBJ2-7, with a weak D call TRBD1 (6 bases). The length of the CDR3 is 15 residues. Trimming took 6 bases from V and 3 from J, leaving 18 bases between them. The germline CDR1 and CDR2 sequences are MNHNS and SASEGT.

The genes are TRBV29-1 and TRBJ1-1; D is possibly TRBD1 (6 bases). The CDR3 contains 11 residues. Germline V lookup: CDR1 SQVTM, CDR2 ANQGSEA. CDR3 in amino acids: CSAQGSTEAFF. CDR3 nucleotide sequence: TGCAGTGCCCAGGGGTCGACTGAAGCTTTCTTT. The full variable domain, in which reference TRBV29-1 and TRBJ1-1 provide the parts outside the CDR3, is SAVISQKPSRDICQRGTSLTIQCQVDSQVTMMFWYRQQPGQSLTLIATANQGSEATYESGFVIDKFPISRPNLTFSTLTVSNMSPEDSSIYLCSAQGSTEAFFGQGTRLTVV.

The chain recombines TRBV18 with TRBJ2-5; TRBD2 matches at 10 bases. Unmatched junction bases numbered 9, after V lost 3 bases and J lost 2 bases. CDR1 and CDR2 from the germline V gene are KGHSH and LQKENI. The CDR3 sequence is 17 residues long. The CDR3 sequence is CASSPTRSSGGQETQYF. The DNA for the CDR3 is TGTGCCAGCTCACCGACGAGGTCTAGCGGGGGTCAAGAGACCCAGTACTTC.

This clone has a handful of counts. The chain joins TRBV28 to TRBJ2-3; D might be TRBD2 (6 bases). The CDR3 has 13 residues. Trimming left V 7 bases short and J 2 bases short, with 10 bases between. Germline assignment: CDR1 MDHEN and CDR2 SYDVKM. Here the CDR3 DNA reads TGTGCCAGCACCCGGGGGAACACAGATACGCAGTATTTT. As protein: CASTRGNTDTQYF.

The chain employs TRBV7-9 and TRBJ1-2, with TRBD1 identical over 9 bases. Losses at the gene ends were 5 bases for V and 6 bases for J; bases not matched to a gene: 10. This CDR3 region has 15 residues. Germline-derived CDR1 and CDR2 are SEHNR and FQNEAQ (reference sequence). Here the CDR3 DNA reads TGTGCCAGCAGCCCCGCCGGACAGGGGTTGCATGGCTACACCTTC. Amino acid sequence: CASSPAGQGLHGYTF.

The chain combines TRBV7-9 with TRBJ2-7, with 8 bases fitting TRBD1. The V gene end was trimmed by 5 bases and the J gene end by 1 base; junction bases not matched to a gene: 4. Per the germline V gene, CDR1 is SEHNR and CDR2 is FQNEAQ (reference sequence). The CDR3 is made up of 14 amino acids. The CDR3 nucleotides read TGTGCCAGCAGCCCGGGACAGGAATCCTACGAGCAGTACTTC. It encodes CASSPGQESYEQYF. Looking up the rest from reference TRBV7-9 and TRBJ2-7 gives the full variable domain: DTGVSQNPRHKITKRGQNVTFRCDPISEHNRLYWYRQTLGQGPEFLTYFQNEAQLEKSRLLSDRFSAERPKGSFSTLEIQRTEQGDSAMYLCASSPGQESYEQYFGPGTRLTVT.

The chain is built from TRBV15 and TRBJ2-1; 10 nucleotides match TRBD2. With 3 bases clipped from V and 7 bases from J, the junction kept 6 bases outside the gene matches. Germline assignment: CDR1 LNHNV and CDR2 YYDKDF (reference sequence). The CDR3 loop spans 15 amino acids. The CDR3 nucleotides read TGTGCCACCAGCAGGTCGGTACTAGCGGGAAATGAGCAGTTCTTC. It yields the protein CATSRSVLAGNEQFF.

The gene calls are TRBV10-1 and TRBJ2-7; 8 nucleotides agree with TRBD2. This CDR3 contains 16 residues. V lost 2 bases to trimming and J lost 0 bases; unmatched junction nucleotides: 6. Per the germline V gene, CDR1 is WNHNN and CDR2 is SYGVQD (reference sequence). The CDR3 spells CASSEMVSGDSYEQYF. Written as DNA, the CDR3 is TGCGCCAGCAGTGAGATGGTTAGCGGGGACTCCTACGAGCAGTACTTC.

The V call is TRBV6-5, the J call TRBJ1-4, with D unclear. CDR1 MNHEY and CDR2 SVGAGI come from the germline V gene. V lost 10 bases and J lost 5, with 11 bases in between. The length of the CDR3 is 12 residues. CDR3 bases: TGTGCCACTCCCGGGAGGAATGAAAAACTGTTTTTT. This sequence encodes CATPGRNEKLFF.

The CDR3 DNA follows: TGTGCCAGCAGCCAGGGGGACAGCTATAATTCACCCCTCCACTTT. This encodes CASSQGDSYNSPLHF. The J gene is TRBJ1-6, the V gene TRBV27; 7 bases map to TRBD1. The CDR3 has 15 amino acids. J was trimmed by 3 bases and V by 6 bases; bases with no gene match: 5. CDR1 is MNHEY, CDR2 SMNVEV, per germline (reference sequence).

This clone was counted a single time. The chain links TRBV30 to TRBJ1-1, with D unclear. This CDR3 contains 13 residues. The V and J ends lost 3 bases and 5 bases respectively, with 13 bases between them. Germline V CDR1 and CDR2: GTSNPN, SVGIG (reference sequence). Written as DNA, the CDR3 is TGTGCCTGGAGGCCCGCTCGGGAAACTGAAGCTTTCTTT. Translated, it gives CAWRPARETEAFF.

The chain carries TRBV2 and TRBJ1-1; D gene ambiguous. The V and J ends lost 4 bases and 8 bases respectively, with 8 bases between them. Germline CDR1 and CDR2: SNHLY and FYNNEI. The CDR3 is 11 amino acids. CDR3 DNA sequence: TGTGCCAGCAGTGTCGGTCCAGAAGCTTTCTTT. This encodes CASSVGPEAFF.

The chain carries TRBV6-6 and TRBJ1-1, with TRBD1 matching over 8 bases. CDR1 and CDR2 from the germline V gene are MNHNY and SVGAGI (reference sequence). V gave up 6 bases and J gave up 2 bases; unmatched junction bases: 5. The CDR3 runs to 14 residues. The CDR3 sequence: CASREGQGNTEAFF. CDR3 coding DNA: TGTGCCAGCAGAGAAGGACAGGGTAACACTGAAGCTTTCTTT.